Reported below is one TCR beta chain. Antigen unknown. TCRdb analysed the RT-PCR reads with MiXCR anew, one entry per CDR3 protein. Of 550,000 to 650,000 distinct CDR3 sequences in the sample, over 9.5% were seen once. This sample stems from a study of response to subunit inactivated influenza vaccine. Study-level results: Each seasonal flu vaccination may recruit only limited new T cells, authors suggested.

V gave up 1 base and J gave up 4 bases, with 14 bases separating them. CDR3 length equals 16 residues. Germline values: CDR1 SGHTA, CDR2 FQGNSA. The V gene is TRBV7-2, the J gene TRBJ1-5; D unclear. This clonotype originated in a man aged 50 to 60 who received an inactivated influenza vaccine. The source was PBMCs from blood, collected on the day of vaccination. CDR3 bases: TGTGCCAGCAGCTTAGTGGGCAGGCCCTCTAATCAGCCCCAGCATTTT. As protein: CASSLVGRPSNQPQHF.